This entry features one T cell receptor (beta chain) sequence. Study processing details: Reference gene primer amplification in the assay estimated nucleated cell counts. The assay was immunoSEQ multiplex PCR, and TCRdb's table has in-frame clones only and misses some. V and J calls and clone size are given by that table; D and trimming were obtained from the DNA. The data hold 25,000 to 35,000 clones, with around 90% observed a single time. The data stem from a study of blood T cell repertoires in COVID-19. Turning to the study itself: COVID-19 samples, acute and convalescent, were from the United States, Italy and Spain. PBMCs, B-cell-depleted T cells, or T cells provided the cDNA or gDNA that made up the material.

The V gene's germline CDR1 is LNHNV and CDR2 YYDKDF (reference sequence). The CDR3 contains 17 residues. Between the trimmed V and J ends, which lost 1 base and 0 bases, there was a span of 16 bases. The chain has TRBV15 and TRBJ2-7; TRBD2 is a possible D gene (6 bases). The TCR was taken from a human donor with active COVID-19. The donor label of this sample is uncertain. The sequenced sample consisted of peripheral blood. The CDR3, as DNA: TGTGCCACCAGCAGAGGGGACTTCGGGACCACCTCCTACGAGCAGTACTTC. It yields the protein CATSRGDFGTTSYEQYF.